The source of this T cell receptor (beta chain) is a study of T cell repertoires in cytomegalovirus infection. Study-level information: Use of recently identified HLA-C-restricted and well-studied HLA-B-restricted CMV epitopes was part of the study. Public TCR beta signatures provided an indication of both CMV infection and a matching HLA type.

TCRdb re-called the reads with MiXCR, one entry per CDR3 protein. The sample includes around 430,000 distinct CDR3 sequences, approximately 42% seen only once; the top ten take 40% to 50%. This clonotype was found a few times. Its antigen is as yet unknown. Germline V gives CDR1 MNHEY, CDR2 SMNVEV (reference sequence). The length of the CDR3 is 13 residues. The ends were cut back, 2 bases at V and 4 bases at J, with 8 bases in the middle. This TCR was sampled from a human donor in good health (CMV status not recorded). Some clones in this sample may be carry-over from other donors' samples. This specimen was cultured PBMCs, taken from culture after CMV antigen stimulation. The chain couples TRBV27 to TRBJ1-2; D is uncertain. The CDR3 bases are TGTGCCAGCAGTTTAAGGGTGGGCTATGGCTACACCTTC. Translating gives CASSLRVGYGYTF.